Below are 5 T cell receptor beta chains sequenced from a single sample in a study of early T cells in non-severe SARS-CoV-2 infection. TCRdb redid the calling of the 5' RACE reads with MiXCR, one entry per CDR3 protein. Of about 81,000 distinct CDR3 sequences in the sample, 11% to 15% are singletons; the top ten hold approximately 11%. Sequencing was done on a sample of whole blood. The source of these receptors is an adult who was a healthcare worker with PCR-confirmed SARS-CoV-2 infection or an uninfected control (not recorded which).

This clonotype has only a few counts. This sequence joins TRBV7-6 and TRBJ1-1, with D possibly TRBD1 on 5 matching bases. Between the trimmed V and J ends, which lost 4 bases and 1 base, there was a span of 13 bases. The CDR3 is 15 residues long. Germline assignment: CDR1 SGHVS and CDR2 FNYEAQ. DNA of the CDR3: TGTGCCAGCAGCTATAAGGGACTTCCGAACACTGAAGCTTTCTTT. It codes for CASSYKGLPNTEAFF.

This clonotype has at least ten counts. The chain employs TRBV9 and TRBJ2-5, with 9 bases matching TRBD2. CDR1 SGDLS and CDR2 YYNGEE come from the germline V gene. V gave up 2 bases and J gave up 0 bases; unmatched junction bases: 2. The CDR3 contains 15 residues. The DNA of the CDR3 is TGTGCCAGCAGCGTGAGCGGGGGGTACCAAGAGACCCAGTACTTC. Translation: CASSVSGGYQETQYF.

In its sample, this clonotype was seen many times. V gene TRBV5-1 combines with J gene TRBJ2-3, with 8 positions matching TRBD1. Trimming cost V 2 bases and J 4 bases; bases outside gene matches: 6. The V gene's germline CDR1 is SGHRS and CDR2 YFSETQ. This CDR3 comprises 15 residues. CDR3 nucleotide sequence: TGCGCCAGCAGCTTATCAGGGGGCGCATCAGATACGCAGTATTTT. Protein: CASSLSGGASDTQYF.

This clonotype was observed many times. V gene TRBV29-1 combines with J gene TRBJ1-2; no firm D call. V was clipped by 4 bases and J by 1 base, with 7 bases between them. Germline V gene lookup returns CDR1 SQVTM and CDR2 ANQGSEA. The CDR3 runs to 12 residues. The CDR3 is CSVVDLNYGYTF. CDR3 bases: TGCAGCGTTGTGGACCTTAACTATGGCTACACCTTC.

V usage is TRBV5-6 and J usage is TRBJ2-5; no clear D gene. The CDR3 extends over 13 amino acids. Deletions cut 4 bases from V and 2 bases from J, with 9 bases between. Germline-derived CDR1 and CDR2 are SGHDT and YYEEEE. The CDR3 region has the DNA TGTGCCAGCAGCCTGACTCCGCAAGAGACCCAGTACTTC. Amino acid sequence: CASSLTPQETQYF.